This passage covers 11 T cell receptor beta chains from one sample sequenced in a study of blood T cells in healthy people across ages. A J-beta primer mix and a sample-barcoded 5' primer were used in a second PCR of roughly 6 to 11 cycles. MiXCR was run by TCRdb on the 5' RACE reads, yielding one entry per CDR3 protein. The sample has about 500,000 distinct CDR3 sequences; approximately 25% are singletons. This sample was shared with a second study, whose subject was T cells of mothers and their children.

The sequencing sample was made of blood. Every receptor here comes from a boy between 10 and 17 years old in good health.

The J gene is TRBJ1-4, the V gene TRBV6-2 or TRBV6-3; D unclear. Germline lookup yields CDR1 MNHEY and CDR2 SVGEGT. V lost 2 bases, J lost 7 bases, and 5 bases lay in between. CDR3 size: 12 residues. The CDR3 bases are TGTGCCAGCAGTTACAACAGTGAAAAACTGTTTTTT. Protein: CASSYNSEKLFF.

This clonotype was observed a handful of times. The CDR3 region has the DNA TGTGCCAGCTCACCGAGGGGGGCGAATGAGCAGTTCTTC. Encoded protein: CASSPRGANEQFF. The chain combines TRBV18 with TRBJ2-5; possibly TRBD1 or TRBD2 for D (6 bases each). The end of the DNA aligns better with TRBJ2-1, so the J call may be wrong. There are 13 residues in the CDR3. Per germline, CDR1 KGHSH and CDR2 LQKENI.

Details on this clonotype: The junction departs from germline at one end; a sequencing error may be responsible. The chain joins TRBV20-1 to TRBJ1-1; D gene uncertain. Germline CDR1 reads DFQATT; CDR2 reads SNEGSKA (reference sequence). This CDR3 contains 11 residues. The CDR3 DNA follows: TGCAGCGAGGAAGGGAACGCTGAAGCTTTCTTT. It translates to CSEEGNAEAFF.

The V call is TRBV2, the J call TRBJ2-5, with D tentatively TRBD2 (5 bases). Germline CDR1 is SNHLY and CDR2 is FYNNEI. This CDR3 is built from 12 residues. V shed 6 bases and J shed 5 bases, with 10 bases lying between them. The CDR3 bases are TGTGCCAGCAGGCCAGAGGGTGAGACCCAGTACTTC. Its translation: CASRPEGETQYF. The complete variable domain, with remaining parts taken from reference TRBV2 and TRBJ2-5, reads EPEVTQTPSHQVTQMGQEVILRCVPISNHLYFYWYRQILGQKVEFLVSFYNNEISEKSEIFDDQFSVERPDGSNFTLKIRSTKLEDSAMYFCASRPEGETQYFGPGTRLLVL.

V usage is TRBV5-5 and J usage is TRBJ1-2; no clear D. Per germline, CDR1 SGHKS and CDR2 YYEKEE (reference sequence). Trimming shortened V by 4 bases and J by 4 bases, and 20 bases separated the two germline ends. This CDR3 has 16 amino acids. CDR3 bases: TGTGCCAGCAGCCCGGGCCGGGTCCAGTCTTCCTATGGCTACACCTTC. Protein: CASSPGRVQSSYGYTF.

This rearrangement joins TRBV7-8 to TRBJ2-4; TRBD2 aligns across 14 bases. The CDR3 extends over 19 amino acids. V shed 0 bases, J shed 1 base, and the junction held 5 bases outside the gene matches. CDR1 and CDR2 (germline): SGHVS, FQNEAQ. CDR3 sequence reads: CASSLAATSGRVAKNIQYF. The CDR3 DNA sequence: TGTGCCAGCAGCTTAGCTGCGACTAGCGGGAGGGTGGCCAAAAACATTCAGTACTTC.

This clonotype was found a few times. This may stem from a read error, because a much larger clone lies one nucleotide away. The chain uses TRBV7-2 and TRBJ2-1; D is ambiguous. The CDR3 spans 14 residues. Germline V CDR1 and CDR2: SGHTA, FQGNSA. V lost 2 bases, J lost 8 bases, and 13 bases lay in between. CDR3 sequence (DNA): TGTGCCAGCAGCTTACAGGTGATCGGCGATGAGCAGTTCTTC. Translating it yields CASSLQVIGDEQFF.

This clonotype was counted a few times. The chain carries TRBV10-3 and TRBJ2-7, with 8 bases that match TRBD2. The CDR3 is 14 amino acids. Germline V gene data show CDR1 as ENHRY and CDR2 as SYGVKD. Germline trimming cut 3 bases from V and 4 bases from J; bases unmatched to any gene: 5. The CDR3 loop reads CAISDPLAGYEQYF. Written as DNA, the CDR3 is TGTGCCATCAGTGATCCCCTAGCGGGTTACGAGCAGTACTTC.

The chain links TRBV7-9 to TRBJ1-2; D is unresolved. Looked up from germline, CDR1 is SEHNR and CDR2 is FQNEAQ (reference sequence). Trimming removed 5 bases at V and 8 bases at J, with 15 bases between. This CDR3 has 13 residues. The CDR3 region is CASSPGVLGGYTF. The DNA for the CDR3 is TGTGCCAGCAGCCCCGGGGTCTTAGGCGGCTACACCTTC.

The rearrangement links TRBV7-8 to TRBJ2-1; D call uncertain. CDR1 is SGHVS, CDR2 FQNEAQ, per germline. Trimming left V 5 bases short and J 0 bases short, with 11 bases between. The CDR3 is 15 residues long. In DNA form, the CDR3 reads TGTGCCAGCAGCGCCGGTCGGGCCTCCTACAATGAGCAGTTCTTC. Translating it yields CASSAGRASYNEQFF. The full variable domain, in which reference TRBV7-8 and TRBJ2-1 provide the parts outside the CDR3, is GAGVSQSPRYKVAKRGQDVALRCDPISGHVSLFWYQQALGQGPEFLTYFQNEAQLDKSGLPSDRFFAERPEGSVSTLKIQRTQQEDSAVYLCASSAGRASYNEQFFGPGTRLTVL.

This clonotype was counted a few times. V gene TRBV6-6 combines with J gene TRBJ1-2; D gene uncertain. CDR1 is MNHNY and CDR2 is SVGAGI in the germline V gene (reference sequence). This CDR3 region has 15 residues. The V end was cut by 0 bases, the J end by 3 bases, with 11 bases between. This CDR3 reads CASSYSGSPDYGYTF. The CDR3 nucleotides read TGTGCCAGCAGTTACTCGGGGTCACCGGACTATGGCTACACCTTC.